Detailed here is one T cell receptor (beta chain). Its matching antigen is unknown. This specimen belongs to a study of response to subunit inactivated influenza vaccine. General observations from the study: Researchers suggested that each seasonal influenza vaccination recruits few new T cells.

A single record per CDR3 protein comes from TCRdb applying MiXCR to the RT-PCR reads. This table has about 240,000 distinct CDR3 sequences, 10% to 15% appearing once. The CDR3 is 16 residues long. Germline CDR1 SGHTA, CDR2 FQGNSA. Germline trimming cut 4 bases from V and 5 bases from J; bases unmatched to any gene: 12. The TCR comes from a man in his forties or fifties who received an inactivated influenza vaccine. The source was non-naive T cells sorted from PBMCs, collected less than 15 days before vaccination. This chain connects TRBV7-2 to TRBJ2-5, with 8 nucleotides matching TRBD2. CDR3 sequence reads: CASSSRASGWSETQYF. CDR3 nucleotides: TGTGCCAGCAGCTCGCGGGCTAGCGGGTGGTCCGAGACCCAGTACTTC.